The 10 T cell receptor beta chains given below trace back to one sample, sequenced in a study of graft-versus-host responses after intestinal transplantation. These TCRs are of unknown antigen specificity. TCRdb keeps only in-frame clones here, not all; method: immunoSEQ multiplex PCR. The sample includes over 85,000 clones, approximately 95% of them seen just once. The sample here was unstimulated CD8+ T cells sorted from spleen or lymph node cells, taken before intestinal transplant. These receptors originate from a human donor who received an intestinal transplant.

The chain uses TRBV5-4 and TRBJ1-5, with D perhaps TRBD1 (6 bases). Trimming cost V 4 bases and J 6 bases, with 17 bases left between them. This CDR3 is 15 amino acids long. Germline V gene sequence: CDR1 SGHNT, CDR2 YYREEE (reference sequence). CDR3 residues: CASSTQGELVQPQHF. DNA for the CDR3: TGTGCCAGCAGCACACAGGGCGAGTTGGTTCAGCCCCAGCATTTT.

The chain combines TRBV7-2 with TRBJ2-4; a weak D match, TRBD2 (6 bases). Germline V CDR1 and CDR2: SGHTA, FQGNSA. There are 13 residues in the CDR3. Trimming took off 5 bases at V and 5 bases at J, with 10 bases between the two ends. CDR3 nucleotide sequence: TGTGCCAGCAGCCCGGGGGTCCAAAACATTCAGTACTTC. It encodes CASSPGVQNIQYF.

The chain uses TRBV14 and TRBJ1-1, with D possibly being TRBD1 (5 bases). The ends were cut back, 0 bases at V and 6 bases at J, with 14 bases in the middle. Germline V gene lookup returns CDR1 SGHDN and CDR2 FVKESK. This CDR3 region has 15 residues. The CDR3 region has the DNA TGTGCCAGCAGCCAAGAGGGGCCAGGGTCGGCTGAAGCTTTCTTT. This translates into CASSQEGPGSAEAFF.

The chain couples TRBV4-2 to TRBJ2-1, with D perhaps TRBD2 (6 bases). This CDR3 spans 18 amino acids. CDR1 is LGHNA and CDR2 is YNFKEQ in the germline V gene. The V end lost 0 bases, the J end lost 12 bases, and 27 bases lay between the germline ends. CDR3 DNA sequence: TGTGCCAGCAGCCAAGATCCTCTGGCGGGGTACACAATCGGAAGGCAGTTCTTC. Translating it yields CASSQDPLAGYTIGRQFF.

This clone was detected once. V and J are TRBV2 and TRBJ1-5, with TRBD1 as a possible D gene (5 bases). V was cut by 3 bases and J by 2 bases, with 14 bases left in between. Germline CDR1 SNHLY, CDR2 FYNNEI. This CDR3 is 16 amino acids long. CDR3 in DNA: TGTGCCAGCAGTGAGCAGTCAGGGCTGGGCAATCAGCCCCAGCATTTT. Translation gives CASSEQSGLGNQPQHF.

The gene calls are TRBV7-9 and TRBJ2-7; 9 nucleotides agree with TRBD1. Germline values: CDR1 SEHNR, CDR2 FQNEAQ (reference sequence). The V and J ends lost 5 bases and 0 bases, in that order; junction bases with no gene match: 5. The CDR3 runs 15 residues. CDR3 sequence (DNA): TGTGCCAGCAGCCTTACAGGGGGCAGCTCCTACGAGCAGTACTTC. Translated: CASSLTGGSSYEQYF.

The chain couples TRBV7-8 to TRBJ2-5, with TRBD1 matching over 8 bases. Trimming took 5 bases from V and 4 from J; bases not matched to a gene: 12. The CDR3 contains 16 residues. Germline V lookup: CDR1 SGHVS, CDR2 FQNEAQ. In nucleotides, the CDR3 is TGTGCCAGCAGCCAGACGGGACAGGCACTAGGAGAGACCCAGTACTTC. Its translation: CASSQTGQALGETQYF.

The chain couples TRBV27 to TRBJ1-5; 7 bases align to TRBD1. This CDR3 is built from 15 residues. The V gene end was trimmed by 0 bases and the J gene end by 7 bases; junction bases not matched to a gene: 6. Germline V gene data show CDR1 as MNHEY and CDR2 as SMNVEV (reference sequence). The CDR3 region is CASSLSRGRTQPQHF. The CDR3 DNA follows: TGTGCCAGCAGTTTATCAAGGGGGCGAACACAGCCCCAGCATTTT.

The chain uses TRBV27 and TRBJ2-7, with D possibly TRBD2 on 6 matching bases. The CDR3 is 15 amino acids. V lost 0 bases and J lost 3, with 12 bases in between. Germline assignment: CDR1 MNHEY and CDR2 SMNVEV (reference sequence). The CDR3 DNA reads TGTGCCAGCAGTTTATCTATGGGGGGAGGCTACGAGCAGTACTTC. Its protein is CASSLSMGGGYEQYF.

The CDR3 DNA sequence: TGTGCCAGTAGTAGTACTAGTTCTGCCACAGATACGCAGTATTTT. The encoded protein is CASSSTSSATDTQYF. This chain links TRBV19 with TRBJ2-3; TRBD2 might be the D (5 bases). CDR1 is LNHDA, CDR2 SQIVND, per germline (reference sequence). The CDR3 sequence is 15 residues long. Trimming removed 4 bases from V and 2 bases from J, with 13 bases in between.